This T cell receptor (beta chain) was captured in a study of T cell repertoires in cytomegalovirus infection. MiXCR, run by TCRdb on the reads, gives a single entry per CDR3 protein. Among some 920,000 distinct CDR3 sequences listed, 30% to 40% were seen once. V was clipped by 5 bases and J by 10 bases, with 18 bases between them. The V gene's germline CDR1 is SGHTA and CDR2 FQGNSA. CDR3 length equals 14 residues. Notes on the study in general: The study found HLA-C-restricted CMV-specific TCR beta clonotypes dominating the ex vivo response.

This clonotype was counted ten times or more. What it binds is not known. This receptor was identified in a human donor in good health (CMV status not recorded). Some clones in this sample may be carry-over from other donors' samples. The rearrangement uses TRBV7-2 and TRBJ2-1; weak D call: TRBD1 (6 bases). This material consisted of cultured CD8+ T cells from PBMCs, taken from culture after CMV antigen stimulation. The DNA for the CDR3 is TGTGCCAGCAGCAACCGGGACAAGACGATGGAGCAGTTCTTC. Protein: CASSNRDKTMEQFF.